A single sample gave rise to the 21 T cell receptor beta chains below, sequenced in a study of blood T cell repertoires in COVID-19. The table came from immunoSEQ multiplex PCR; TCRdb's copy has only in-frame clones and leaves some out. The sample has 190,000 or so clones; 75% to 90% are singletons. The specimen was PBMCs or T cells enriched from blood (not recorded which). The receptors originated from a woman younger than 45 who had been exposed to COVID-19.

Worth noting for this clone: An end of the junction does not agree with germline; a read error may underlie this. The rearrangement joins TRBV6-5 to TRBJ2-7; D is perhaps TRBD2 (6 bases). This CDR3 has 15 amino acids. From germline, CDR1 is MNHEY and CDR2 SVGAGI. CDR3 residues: CASSSGDFGSHEQYF. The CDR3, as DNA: TGTGCCAGCAGTTCCGGGGACTTCGGCTCCCACGAGCAGTACTTC.

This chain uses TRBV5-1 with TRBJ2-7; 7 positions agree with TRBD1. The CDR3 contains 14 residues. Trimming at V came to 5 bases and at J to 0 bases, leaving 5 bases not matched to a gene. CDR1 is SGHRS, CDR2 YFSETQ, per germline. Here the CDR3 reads CASSEDRPSYEQYF. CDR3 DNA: TGCGCCAGCAGTGAGGACAGGCCCTCCTACGAGCAGTACTTC.

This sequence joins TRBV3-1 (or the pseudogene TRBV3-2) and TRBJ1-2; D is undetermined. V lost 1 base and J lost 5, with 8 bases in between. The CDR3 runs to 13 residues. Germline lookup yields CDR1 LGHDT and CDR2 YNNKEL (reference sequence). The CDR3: CASSQGQAYGYTF. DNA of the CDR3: TGTGCCAGCAGCCAAGGTCAGGCTTATGGCTACACCTTC.

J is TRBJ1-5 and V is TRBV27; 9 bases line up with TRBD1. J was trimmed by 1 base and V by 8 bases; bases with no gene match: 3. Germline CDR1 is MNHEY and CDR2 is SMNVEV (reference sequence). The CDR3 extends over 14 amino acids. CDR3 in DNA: TGTGCCAGCCGACAGGGGGTAAGCAATCAGCCCCAGCATTTT. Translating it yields CASRQGVSNQPQHF.

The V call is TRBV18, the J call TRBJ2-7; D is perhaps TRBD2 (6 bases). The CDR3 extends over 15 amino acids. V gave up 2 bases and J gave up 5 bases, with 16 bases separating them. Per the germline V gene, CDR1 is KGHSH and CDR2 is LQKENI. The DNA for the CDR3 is TGTGCCAGCTCACCAGGACGGGACTCCGTCCACGAGCAGTACTTC. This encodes CASSPGRDSVHEQYF.

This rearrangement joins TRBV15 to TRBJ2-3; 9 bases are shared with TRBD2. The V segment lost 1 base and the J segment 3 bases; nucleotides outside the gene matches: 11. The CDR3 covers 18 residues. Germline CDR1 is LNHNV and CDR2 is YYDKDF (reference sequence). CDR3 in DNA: TGTGCCACCAGCAGAGGCCCCAGGGCGGGGGGGCGGACAGATACGCAGTATTTT. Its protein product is CATSRGPRAGGRTDTQYF.

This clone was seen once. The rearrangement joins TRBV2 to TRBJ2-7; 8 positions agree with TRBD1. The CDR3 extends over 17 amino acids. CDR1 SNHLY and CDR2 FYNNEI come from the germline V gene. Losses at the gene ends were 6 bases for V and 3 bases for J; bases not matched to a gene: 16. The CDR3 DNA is TGTGCCAGCAGCCGTGGGACAGGAGATTCCACTTACTACGAGCAGTACTTC. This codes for CASSRGTGDSTYYEQYF.

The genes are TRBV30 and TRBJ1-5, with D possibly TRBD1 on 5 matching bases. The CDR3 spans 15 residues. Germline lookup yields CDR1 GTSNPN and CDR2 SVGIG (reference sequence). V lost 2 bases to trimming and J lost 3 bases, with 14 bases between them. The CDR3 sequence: CAWSSVGGNNQPQHF. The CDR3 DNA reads TGTGCCTGGAGTTCGGTCGGGGGTAACAATCAGCCCCAGCATTTT.

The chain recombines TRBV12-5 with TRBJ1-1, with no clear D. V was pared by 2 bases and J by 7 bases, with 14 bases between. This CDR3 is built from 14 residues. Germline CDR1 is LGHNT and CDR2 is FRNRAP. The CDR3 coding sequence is TGTGCTAGTGGTTTGTTGGAATTAGGCGGTGAAGCTTTCTTT. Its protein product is CASGLLELGGEAFF.

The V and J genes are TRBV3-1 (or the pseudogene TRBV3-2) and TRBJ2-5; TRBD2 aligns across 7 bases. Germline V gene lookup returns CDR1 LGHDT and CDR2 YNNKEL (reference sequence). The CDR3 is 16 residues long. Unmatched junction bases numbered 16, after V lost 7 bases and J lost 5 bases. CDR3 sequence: CASKSGSGLAAETQYF. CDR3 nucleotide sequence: TGTGCCAGCAAGTCTGGCAGTGGGCTAGCGGCCGAGACCCAGTACTTC.

The CDR3, as DNA: TGTGCCAGCAGCCAATACGGCGGGGGGGCGCTTACGCAGTATTTT. Its translation: CASSQYGGGALTQYF. This chain joins TRBV14 and TRBJ2-3; 9 positions match TRBD2. Germline trimming cut 2 bases from V and 8 bases from J; bases unmatched to any gene: 8. The CDR3 has 15 residues. The germline gives CDR1 SGHDN, CDR2 FVKESK.

CDR3 coding DNA: TGTGCCAGCAGCTTAGTGGGACTGCCTCCCCTAGAGCAGTACTTC. Protein: CASSLVGLPPLEQYF. J is TRBJ2-7 and V is TRBV7-2; weak D call: TRBD2 (6 bases). Trimming took off 1 base at V and 7 bases at J, with 17 bases between the two ends. Germline V gene sequence: CDR1 SGHTA, CDR2 FQGNSA. This CDR3 spans 15 amino acids. Supplemented by reference TRBV7-2 and TRBJ2-7, the full variable domain reads GAGVSQSPSNKVTEKGKDVELRCDPISGHTALYWYRQSLGQGLEFLIYFQGNSAPDKSGLPSDRFSAERTGGSVSTLTIQRTQQEDSAVYLCASSLVGLPPLEQYFGPGTRLTVT.

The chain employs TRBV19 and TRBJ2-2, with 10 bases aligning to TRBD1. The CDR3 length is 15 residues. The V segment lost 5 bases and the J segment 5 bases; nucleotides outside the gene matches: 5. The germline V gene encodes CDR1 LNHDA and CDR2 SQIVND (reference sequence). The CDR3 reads CASSVRDRGTGELFF. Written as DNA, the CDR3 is TGTGCCAGTAGTGTTCGGGACAGGGGAACCGGGGAGCTGTTTTTT.

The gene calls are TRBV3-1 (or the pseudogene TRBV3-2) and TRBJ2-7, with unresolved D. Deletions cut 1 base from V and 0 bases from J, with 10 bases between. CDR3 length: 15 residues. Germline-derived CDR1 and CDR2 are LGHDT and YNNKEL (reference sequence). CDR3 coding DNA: TGTGCCAGCAGCCAAGGTCCGGGTAGCTCCTACGAGCAGTACTTC. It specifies CASSQGPGSSYEQYF.

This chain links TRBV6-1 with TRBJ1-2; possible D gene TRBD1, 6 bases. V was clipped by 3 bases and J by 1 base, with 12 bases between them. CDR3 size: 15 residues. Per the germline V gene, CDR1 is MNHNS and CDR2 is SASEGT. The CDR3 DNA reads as TGTGCCAGCAGTGAGGGGGGGGCGCGTAACTATGGCTACACCTTC. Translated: CASSEGGARNYGYTF.

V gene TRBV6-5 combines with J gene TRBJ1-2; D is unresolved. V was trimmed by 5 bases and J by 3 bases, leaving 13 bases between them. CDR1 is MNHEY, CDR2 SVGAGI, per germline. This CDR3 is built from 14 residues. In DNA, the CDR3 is TGTGCCAGCAGTCAAATGACAACGGACTATGGCTACACCTTC. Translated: CASSQMTTDYGYTF.

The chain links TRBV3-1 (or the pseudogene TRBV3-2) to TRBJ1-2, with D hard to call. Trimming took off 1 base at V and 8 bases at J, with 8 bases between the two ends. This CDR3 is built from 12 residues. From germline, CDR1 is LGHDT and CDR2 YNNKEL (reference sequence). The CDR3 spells CASSQGGSGYTF. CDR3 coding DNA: TGTGCCAGCAGCCAAGGAGGGTCGGGCTACACCTTC.

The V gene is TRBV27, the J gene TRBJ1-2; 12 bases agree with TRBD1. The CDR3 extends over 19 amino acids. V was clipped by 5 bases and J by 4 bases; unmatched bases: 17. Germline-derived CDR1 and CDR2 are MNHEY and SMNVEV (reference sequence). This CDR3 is CASSPYQGQGATVAYGYTF. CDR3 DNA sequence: TGTGCCAGCAGTCCATATCAGGGACAGGGGGCTACAGTCGCCTATGGCTACACCTTC.

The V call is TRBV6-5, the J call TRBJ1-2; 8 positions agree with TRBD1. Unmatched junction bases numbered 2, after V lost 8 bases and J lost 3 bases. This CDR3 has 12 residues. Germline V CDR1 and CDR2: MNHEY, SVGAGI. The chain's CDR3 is CASSQGDYGYTF. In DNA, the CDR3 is TGTGCCAGCTCACAGGGGGACTATGGCTACACCTTC.

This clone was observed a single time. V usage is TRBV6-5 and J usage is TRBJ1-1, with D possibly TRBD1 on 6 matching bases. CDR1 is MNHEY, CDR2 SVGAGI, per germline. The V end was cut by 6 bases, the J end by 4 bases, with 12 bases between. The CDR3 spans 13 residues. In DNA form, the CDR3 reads TGTGCCAGCAGGCCCGGGGGGCGCACTGAAGCTTTCTTT. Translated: CASRPGGRTEAFF.

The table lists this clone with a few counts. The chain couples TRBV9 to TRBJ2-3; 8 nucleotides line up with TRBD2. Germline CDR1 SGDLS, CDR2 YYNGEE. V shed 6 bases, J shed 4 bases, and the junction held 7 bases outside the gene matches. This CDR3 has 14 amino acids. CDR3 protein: CASNPTGGPDTQYF. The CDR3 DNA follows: TGTGCCAGCAACCCCACGGGGGGGCCAGATACGCAGTATTTT. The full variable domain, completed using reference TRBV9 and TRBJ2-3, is DSGVTQTPKHLITATGQRVTLRCSPRSGDLSVYWYQQSLDQGLQFLIQYYNGEERAKGNILERFSAQQFPDLHSELNLSSLELGDSALYFCASNPTGGPDTQYFGPGTRLTVL.